The rows below give T cell receptor beta chains drawn from one sample of a study of PD-1 blockade in mismatch repair-deficient tumors. Here immunoSEQ multiplex PCR was the method, and the copy in TCRdb shows in-frame clones only, minus some. The sample lists just under 80,000 clones, about four fifths occurring once. Specimen: peripheral blood, collected 44 weeks after starting pembrolizumab. The receptor set was obtained from an adult with mismatch repair-deficient cancer. Each CDR3 is given with its conserved first and last residue. Size is omitted from some rows. Given values are once, few, many or a class for expanded clones.

J gene: TRBJ1-4
clone size: NA
V gene: TRBV5-1
CDR3 protein: CASSLEVEDEKLFF

J gene: TRBJ2-1
clone size: NA
V gene: TRBV7-6
CDR3 protein: CASSLDPVGEQFF

J gene: TRBJ2-1
clone size: few
V gene: TRBV21-1
CDR3 protein: CASSKLEQINEQFF

J gene: TRBJ2-6
clone size: NA
V gene: TRBV27
CDR3 protein: CASSVRASGANVLTF

J gene: TRBJ2-3
clone size: few
V gene: TRBV6-1
CDR3 protein: CASRLLDRTDTQYF

J gene: TRBJ1-1
clone size: NA
V gene: TRBV10-3
CDR3 protein: CAIGGPEAFF

J gene: TRBJ2-2
clone size: NA
V gene: TRBV28
CDR3 protein: CASHGGGRSGELFF

J gene: TRBJ1-2
clone size: NA
V gene: TRBV6-6
CDR3 protein: CASSSGVYGYTF

J gene: TRBJ1-4
clone size: NA
V gene: TRBV9
CDR3 protein: CASSVGEQGVREKLFF

J gene: TRBJ1-2
clone size: NA
V gene: TRBV15
CDR3 protein: CATSRDPKGEGYGYTF

J gene: TRBJ1-4
clone size: NA
V gene: TRBV4-2
CDR3 protein: CASSQGWQGKETNEKLFF

J gene: TRBJ2-1
clone size: NA
V gene: TRBV2
CDR3 protein: CASGRVGGGDEQFF

J gene: TRBJ1-1
clone size: NA
V gene: TRBV27
CDR3 protein: CASSSLGGTEAFF

J gene: TRBJ2-7
clone size: NA
V gene: TRBV6-1
CDR3 protein: CASSVRDTTYEQYF

J gene: TRBJ1-5
clone size: NA
V gene: TRBV5-6
CDR3 protein: CASSFLGGLNQPQHF

J gene: TRBJ2-2
clone size: NA
V gene: TRBV7-3
CDR3 protein: CASSPIQGAGIGELFF

J gene: TRBJ1-2
clone size: few
V gene: TRBV29-1
CDR3 protein: CSVEVAGYTF

J gene: TRBJ2-3
clone size: NA
V gene: TRBV6-5
CDR3 protein: CASRTGTSGRGTQYF

J gene: TRBJ2-1
clone size: NA
V gene: TRBV27
CDR3 protein: CASSLSAGSSYNEQFF

J gene: TRBJ1-1
clone size: NA
V gene: TRBV11-2
CDR3 protein: CASSKYMNTEAFF

J gene: TRBJ1-5
clone size: NA
V gene: TRBV7-9
CDR3 protein: CASSLEGDQPQHF

J gene: TRBJ2-7
clone size: NA
V gene: TRBV2
CDR3 protein: CASSEALRMFRPRNYEQYF

J gene: TRBJ2-1
clone size: NA
V gene: TRBV6-5
CDR3 protein: CATSELGRSTFF

J gene: TRBJ1-3
clone size: NA
V gene: TRBV6-6
CDR3 protein: CGVLWGNTIYF

J gene: TRBJ2-7
clone size: NA
V gene: TRBV2
CDR3 protein: CASGPPGGGEQYF

J gene: TRBJ2-4
clone size: NA
V gene: TRBV4-1
CDR3 protein: CASSHGQGPNLAKNIQYF

J gene: TRBJ2-1
clone size: NA
V gene: TRBV29-1
CDR3 protein: CSVGLSRGYINEQFF

J gene: TRBJ2-3
clone size: NA
V gene: TRBV10-1
CDR3 protein: CASSESSNTQYF

J gene: TRBJ1-1
clone size: once
V gene: TRBV7-9
CDR3 protein: CASSRQGNTEAFF

J gene: TRBJ2-6
clone size: few
V gene: TRBV18
CDR3 protein: CASSPGQGANVLTF

J gene: TRBJ2-7
clone size: NA
V gene: TRBV7-9
CDR3 protein: CASSLDYYEQYF

J gene: TRBJ2-3
clone size: NA
V gene: TRBV27
CDR3 protein: CASSSSTSGTADTQYF

J gene: TRBJ2-7
clone size: NA
V gene: TRBV5-6
CDR3 protein: CASRPGTGVFREQYF

J gene: TRBJ1-1
clone size: NA
V gene: TRBV6-5
CDR3 protein: CASSRPVNTEAFF

J gene: TRBJ1-2
clone size: medium-sized
V gene: TRBV6-1
CDR3 protein: CASSRSVEANGYTF

J gene: TRBJ2-1
clone size: few
V gene: TRBV7-6
CDR3 protein: CASSILFDEQFF

J gene: TRBJ1-1
clone size: NA
V gene: TRBV19
CDR3 protein: CASSIVWNRAKTEAFF

J gene: TRBJ1-1
clone size: few
V gene: TRBV14
CDR3 protein: CASSPGRRAFF